Below are 26 T cell receptor beta chains sequenced from a single sample in a study of cytomegalovirus exposure and HLA in healthy donors. PCR involved 60 Vbeta and 13 Jbeta primers. Profiled with immunoSEQ multiplex PCR; TCRdb holds only in-frame clones, not every one. The data hold about 82,000 clones, with 70% to 80% observed a single time. The sequenced sample consisted of PBMCs. All receptors come from a human donor in good health.

J is TRBJ1-1 and V is TRBV6-1; 7 bases align to TRBD1. CDR3 size: 15 residues. J lost 0 bases, V lost 6 bases, and 7 bases had no gene match. The germline CDR1 and CDR2 sequences are MNHNS and SASEGT. CDR3 coding DNA: TGTGCCAGCAGCGATGGGACAGTGATGAACACTGAAGCTTTCTTT. Its translation: CASSDGTVMNTEAFF.

The rearrangement joins TRBV4-3 to TRBJ1-1; the D is unclear. Trimming pared 0 bases from V and 4 bases from J, leaving 12 bases between. The germline gives CDR1 LGHNA, CDR2 YSLEER. This CDR3 has 15 amino acids. This CDR3 reads CASSQDRFSGTEAFF. CDR3 coding DNA: TGCGCCAGCAGCCAAGACAGGTTTTCCGGCACTGAAGCTTTCTTT.

This clone was picked up one time. The chain carries TRBV5-8 and TRBJ1-5; the D is unclear. The CDR3 loop spans 11 amino acids. V gave up 0 bases and J gave up 7 bases, with 2 bases separating them. The germline V gene has CDR1 SGHTS and CDR2 YDEGEE. The CDR3: CASSLAQPQHF. The CDR3 nucleotides are TGTGCCAGCAGCTTGGCACAGCCCCAGCATTTT.

The chain couples TRBV7-8 to TRBJ2-3; D gene ambiguous. The CDR3 is 17 amino acids. V gave up 4 bases and J gave up 2 bases, with 19 bases separating them. Germline V gene data show CDR1 as SGHVS and CDR2 as FQNEAQ. The CDR3 nucleotides are TGTGCCAGCAGCTATGGGCCCTCCGCCGTAAACACAGATACGCAGTATTTT. Its translation is CASSYGPSAVNTDTQYF. Combining the CDR3 with reference TRBV7-8 and TRBJ2-3 gives the whole variable domain GAGVSQSPRYKVAKRGQDVALRCDPISGHVSLFWYQQALGQGPEFLTYFQNEAQLDKSGLPSDRFFAERPEGSVSTLKIQRTQQEDSAVYLCASSYGPSAVNTDTQYFGPGTRLTVL.

By its share, this clone is large. J is TRBJ2-1 and V is TRBV4-2; 8 nucleotides line up with TRBD2. The V segment lost 0 bases and the J segment 7 bases; nucleotides outside the gene matches: 8. CDR1 LGHNA and CDR2 YNFKEQ come from the germline V gene. The CDR3 consists of 16 residues. This CDR3 reads CASSQDTGGPGNEQFF. DNA of the CDR3: TGTGCCAGCAGCCAAGATACGGGGGGGCCGGGGAATGAGCAGTTCTTC.

This chain uses TRBV4-1 with TRBJ2-2; 8 bases are shared with TRBD1. V lost 4 bases, J lost 4 bases, and 11 bases stayed unmatched. This CDR3 spans 17 amino acids. From germline, CDR1 is MGHRA and CDR2 YSYEKL. The CDR3 region is CASSPRLDRVSTGELFF. The CDR3 DNA reads TGCGCCAGCAGCCCGCGCTTGGACAGGGTTTCCACCGGGGAGCTGTTTTTT.

The chain employs TRBV10-1 and TRBJ2-6; D gene unclear. The CDR3 loop spans 16 amino acids. The V end lost 3 bases, the J end lost 0 bases, and 9 bases lay between the germline ends. Per the germline V gene, CDR1 is WNHNN and CDR2 is SYGVQD (reference sequence). The CDR3 protein is CASSDGRLSGANVLTF. Written as DNA, the CDR3 is TGCGCCAGCAGTGACGGCAGACTCTCTGGGGCCAACGTCCTGACTTTC.

The J gene is TRBJ1-6, the V gene TRBV5-1; 9 bases fit TRBD1. V lost 4 bases, J lost 7 bases, and 6 bases stayed unmatched. This CDR3 has 15 amino acids. Looked up from germline, CDR1 is SGHRS and CDR2 is YFSETQ. The CDR3 coding sequence is TGCGCCAGCAGCGAGACCGGGACAGGGAATTCACCCCTCCACTTT. It encodes CASSETGTGNSPLHF.

The rearrangement uses TRBV5-1 and TRBJ2-3; a weak D match, TRBD2 (6 bases). The CDR3 spans 14 residues. Between the trimmed V and J ends, which lost 4 bases and 5 bases, there was a span of 14 bases. Germline CDR1 and CDR2: SGHRS and YFSETQ. CDR3: CASSNGGSEDTQYF. DNA for the CDR3: TGCGCCAGCAGCAACGGGGGTAGTGAAGATACGCAGTATTTT.

The rearrangement uses TRBV2 and TRBJ2-6; a possible D gene is TRBD1 (6 bases). The V end lost 11 bases, the J end lost 8 bases, and 13 bases lay between the germline ends. This CDR3 has 12 amino acids. Germline values: CDR1 SNHLY, CDR2 FYNNEI. CDR3 bases: TGTGCCGTCAGACAGGACTCCAACGTCCTGACTTTC. It yields the protein CAVRQDSNVLTF.

The chain joins TRBV4-1 to TRBJ2-3, with D perhaps TRBD2 (5 bases). The CDR3 length is 18 residues. V dropped 1 base and J dropped 2 bases, with 19 bases sitting between them. The germline CDR1 and CDR2 sequences are MGHRA and YSYEKL. CDR3 residues: CASSQAFLLVYSTDTQYF. The CDR3 nucleotides are TGCGCCAGCAGCCAAGCCTTTTTACTAGTTTACTCCACAGATACGCAGTATTTT.

The V call is TRBV5-1, the J call TRBJ2-1, with 16 bases identical to TRBD2. The ends lost 2 bases at V and 12 bases at J; junction bases unmatched: 8. The CDR3 consists of 16 residues. The V gene's germline CDR1 is SGHRS and CDR2 YFSETQ. This chain's CDR3 is CASSLTGTSGGASQFF. The CDR3 DNA is TGCGCCAGCAGCTTAACCGGGACTAGCGGGGGGGCCTCGCAGTTCTTC.

This chain joins TRBV11-3 and TRBJ2-7; D might be TRBD1 (6 bases). The CDR3 extends over 14 amino acids. With 1 base removed from V and 4 bases from J, the gap between germline ends came to 11 bases. In germline, CDR1 is SGHNT, CDR2 YENEEA. Here the CDR3 DNA reads TGTGCCAGCAGCTTAGGAGGGGGAGATTACGAGCAGTACTTC. As protein: CASSLGGGDYEQYF.

The gene calls are TRBV2 and TRBJ1-6, with D tentatively TRBD1 (5 bases). V was shortened by 2 bases and J by 10 bases, with 9 bases between the two germline ends. Germline values: CDR1 SNHLY, CDR2 FYNNEI. This CDR3 contains 13 residues. The CDR3 region is CASSELGGSPLHF. CDR3 bases: TGTGCCAGCAGTGAACTGGGGGGGTCACCCCTCCACTTT.

This clone occurred a few times. The CDR3 sequence: CASRGELNTEAFF. CDR3 sequence (DNA): TGCGCCAGCCGAGGAGAGCTGAACACTGAAGCTTTCTTT. The genes are TRBV10-1 and TRBJ1-1, with D unclear. CDR3 length equals 13 residues. CDR1 and CDR2 from the germline V gene are WNHNN and SYGVQD (reference sequence). Trimming removed 8 bases at V and 0 bases at J, with 10 bases between.

The rearrangement joins TRBV13 to TRBJ2-1; 9 nucleotides agree with TRBD2. The germline gives CDR1 PRHDT, CDR2 FYEKMQ (reference sequence). This CDR3 comprises 17 residues. J gave up 1 base and V 4 bases, and 8 bases lay outside the gene matches. The CDR3, as DNA: TGTGCCAGCAGCTCCCCCGACAGCGGGGGGTCCTACAATGAGCAGTTCTTC. Its translation is CASSSPDSGGSYNEQFF.

This chain links TRBV5-1 with TRBJ2-3; weak D call: TRBD2 (5 bases). The CDR3 sequence is 15 residues long. Germline V CDR1 and CDR2: SGHRS, YFSETQ. The V end was cut by 0 bases, the J end by 3 bases, with 11 bases between. CDR3 sequence: CASSLARAWTDTQYF. The CDR3 nucleotides read TGCGCCAGCAGCTTGGCGAGGGCCTGGACAGATACGCAGTATTTT.

The rearrangement joins TRBV5-1 to TRBJ1-1; 7 bases agree with TRBD1. This CDR3 has 16 amino acids. V lost 3 bases and J lost 1; bases outside the gene matches: 9. The germline CDR1 and CDR2 sequences are SGHRS and YFSETQ. Here the CDR3 reads CASSSDPQGSNTEAFF. The CDR3 region has the DNA TGCGCCAGCAGCTCGGACCCACAGGGGTCGAACACTGAAGCTTTCTTT.

The chain uses TRBV4-3 and TRBJ2-1; 9 bases are shared with TRBD1. V was clipped by 5 bases and J by 2 bases; unmatched bases: 7. CDR1 LGHNA and CDR2 YSLEER come from the germline V gene. The CDR3 is 16 amino acids. This CDR3 reads CASSDGTGLTYNEQFF. Written as DNA, the CDR3 is TGCGCCAGCAGCGACGGGACAGGGCTAACCTACAATGAGCAGTTCTTC.

The V call is TRBV6-4, the J call TRBJ2-7, with 7 bases that match TRBD2. V lost 3 bases and J lost 3; bases outside the gene matches: 8. Germline V gives CDR1 MRHNA, CDR2 SNTAGT. The CDR3 has 15 residues. CDR3: CASSDVGEGGYEQYF. The CDR3 DNA reads TGTGCCAGCAGTGATGTGGGGGAGGGCGGCTACGAGCAGTACTTC.

V and J are TRBV11-2 and TRBJ2-5; no firm D call. Germline lookup yields CDR1 SGHAT and CDR2 FQNNGV. Trimming left V 1 base short and J 5 bases short, with 2 bases between. This CDR3 region has 11 residues. The CDR3 DNA reads as TGTGCCAGCAGCTTAGCTGAGACCCAGTACTTC. Encoded protein: CASSLAETQYF.

This chain connects TRBV7-8 to TRBJ1-1; D call uncertain. Trimming pared 2 bases from V and 1 base from J, leaving 14 bases between. Germline V gene data show CDR1 as SGHVS and CDR2 as FQNEAQ. This CDR3 is built from 16 residues. CDR3 amino acids: CASSLFSGLGNTEAFF. The CDR3 DNA sequence: TGTGCCAGCAGCTTATTCTCGGGGTTGGGGAACACTGAAGCTTTCTTT.

The rearrangement joins TRBV5-4 to TRBJ2-5; perhaps TRBD1 as D (5 bases). The J call could be wrong; TRBJ2-7 is a better fit for the DNA end. The V gene's germline CDR1 is SGHNT and CDR2 YYREEE (reference sequence). This CDR3 comprises 16 residues. The CDR3 nucleotides read TGTGCCAGCAGCCATCCTGACAGCTTAAGCCCCTACGAGCAGTACTTC. Its translation: CASSHPDSLSPYEQYF.

The chain links TRBV6-1 to TRBJ1-2, with D tentatively TRBD1 (6 bases). Per germline, CDR1 MNHNS and CDR2 SASEGT. CDR3 length: 13 amino acids. Trimming shortened V by 3 bases and J by 6 bases, and 11 bases separated the two germline ends. CDR3: CASSEGRGDGYTF. The CDR3 nucleotides read TGTGCCAGCAGTGAGGGCAGGGGCGATGGCTACACCTTC.

The V and J genes are TRBV7-2 and TRBJ2-2; 7 bases align to TRBD1. This CDR3 contains 17 residues. V shed 5 bases and J 5 bases; nucleotides not matched to a gene: 14. Germline loops: CDR1 SGHTA, CDR2 FQGNSA. CDR3 residues: CASSKTGQQLATGELFF. Here the CDR3 DNA reads TGTGCCAGCAGCAAAACGGGACAGCAGTTAGCTACCGGGGAGCTGTTTTTT.

The chain employs TRBV2 and TRBJ2-2; no definite D call. CDR1 and CDR2 (germline): SNHLY, FYNNEI. V gave up 3 bases and J gave up 7 bases, with 12 bases separating them. This CDR3 comprises 14 residues. The CDR3 DNA is TGTGCCAGCAGTGACCCACGAACGGGCGGGGAGCTGTTTTTT. This encodes CASSDPRTGGELFF.